This T cell receptor (beta chain) came from a study of T cell repertoires in cytomegalovirus infection. This clonotype was detected only a few times. The antigen is not known. The CDR3 consists of 15 residues. Trimming removed 2 bases at V and 5 bases at J, with 15 bases between. TCRdb itself ran the reads through MiXCR, one entry per CDR3 protein. The sample yields 290,000 or so distinct CDR3 sequences, more than 20% seen once. Study-wide results and limits: Dominating the ex vivo response were HLA-C-restricted CMV-specific TCR beta clonotypes.

This rearrangement joins TRBV12-3 or TRBV12-4 to TRBJ2-5, with D possibly matching TRBD2 (6 bases). The TCR sequence derives from a human donor in good health (CMV status not recorded). Some clones in this sample may be carry-over from other donors' samples. The sample taken for sequencing was PBMCs. CDR3 sequence reads: CASSLSAGSGETQYF. In DNA form, the CDR3 reads TGTGCCAGCAGTTTATCGGCGGGATCGGGTGAGACCCAGTACTTC.